The 7 T cell receptor beta chains given below trace back to one sample, sequenced in a study of blood T cell repertoires in COVID-19. Clones were read by immunoSEQ multiplex PCR, and TCRdb kept only the in-frame ones, dropping some. The table lists over 130,000 clones, 80% to 90% of them singletons. Sequencing was done on a sample of peripheral blood. These TCRs come from a man between 65 and 85 years old with acute or convalescent COVID-19.

The chain joins TRBV10-3 to TRBJ2-5, with TRBD1 matching over 9 bases. Germline-derived CDR1 and CDR2 are ENHRY and SYGVKD. This CDR3 is built from 15 residues. After removal of 2 bases from V and 5 bases from J, the junction contained 6 bases not matched to a gene. This CDR3 is CAISETGQGPETQYF. CDR3 sequence (DNA): TGTGCCATCAGTGAGACGGGACAGGGTCCGGAGACCCAGTACTTC.

V and J are TRBV7-3 and TRBJ2-3, with D tentatively TRBD1 (6 bases). CDR3 length: 15 amino acids. Germline CDR1 is SGHTA and CDR2 is FQGTGA. Trimming took 7 bases from V and 3 from J, leaving 17 bases between them. The CDR3 protein is CASTLGGQVTDTQYF. The CDR3 DNA reads TGTGCCAGCACCCTAGGGGGTCAGGTAACAGATACGCAGTATTTT.

The chain combines TRBV28 with TRBJ2-5; possibly TRBD1 for D (6 bases). Trimming took 5 bases from V and 5 from J, leaving 9 bases between them. CDR1 and CDR2 (germline): MDHEN, SYDVKM. The CDR3 length is 12 residues. The CDR3 loop is CASSHRAETQYF. In DNA, the CDR3 is TGTGCCAGCAGTCACAGGGCGGAGACCCAGTACTTC.

This sequence joins TRBV28 and TRBJ2-1; 7 bases are shared with TRBD2. CDR3 length: 16 residues. Germline V CDR1 and CDR2: MDHEN, SYDVKM. The J segment lost 6 bases and the V segment lost 4 bases, leaving 12 bases of the junction unmatched. In DNA, the CDR3 is TGTGCCAGCAGTTCCAACTCTGGGACTATACCCAATGAGCAGTTCTTC. It translates to CASSSNSGTIPNEQFF. The entire variable domain, with the rest obtained from reference TRBV28 and TRBJ2-1, is as follows: DVKVTQSSRYLVKRTGEKVFLECVQDMDHENMFWYRQDPGLGLRLIYFSYDVKMKEKGDIPEGYSVSREKKERFSLILESASTNQTSMYLCASSSNSGTIPNEQFFGPGTRLTVL.

The chain is built from TRBV7-9 and TRBJ1-1, with TRBD1 as a possible D gene (5 bases). The germline V gene has CDR1 SEHNR and CDR2 FQNEAQ (reference sequence). The CDR3 spans 15 residues. With 5 bases removed from V and 7 bases from J, the gap between germline ends came to 20 bases. CDR3 sequence reads: CASSVDKTGPNEAFF. Written as DNA, the CDR3 is TGTGCCAGCAGCGTAGATAAAACAGGTCCCAATGAAGCTTTCTTT.

This chain links TRBV7-9 with TRBJ1-1, with 10 bases aligning to TRBD1. Per the germline V gene, CDR1 is SEHNR and CDR2 is FQNEAQ (reference sequence). The CDR3 runs to 15 residues. With 5 bases clipped from V and 4 bases from J, the junction kept 7 bases outside the gene matches. CDR3 in DNA: TGTGCCAGCAGCCAGGACAGGGGGAAGGGCACTGAAGCTTTCTTT. Translated: CASSQDRGKGTEAFF.

This rearrangement joins TRBV7-3 to TRBJ2-2; 7 bases are shared with TRBD1. From germline, CDR1 is SGHTA and CDR2 FQGTGA. The CDR3 is made up of 14 amino acids. With V trimmed by 6 bases and J by 7 bases, 8 bases remained unmatched. CDR3 in DNA: TGTGCCAGCAGACAAACAGGGGTCGGCGGGGAGCTGTTTTTT. It encodes CASRQTGVGGELFF.